These 20 T cell receptor beta chains were sequenced from one sample in a study of CD8+CD57+ T cells in acquired aplastic anemia. Both TCR beta VDJ combination and CDR3 sequence profiling were carried out. Genomic DNA was the template for this profiling. TCRdb itself ran the reads through MiXCR, one entry per CDR3 protein. This sample has about 240,000 distinct CDR3 sequences; roughly half occur once, and the top ten carry 6.5% to 10%. Sequenced patients had shown CD8+CD57+ cell expansion by flow cytometry. The sample comprised sorted CD4+, CD8+, or CD8+CD57+ T cells (not recorded which) from PBMCs. These receptors were taken from a human donor with aplastic anemia.

The chain combines TRBV20-1 with TRBJ1-1; TRBD1 is a possible D gene (6 bases). The CDR3 sequence is 13 residues long. Germline CDR1 is DFQATT and CDR2 is SNEGSKA (reference sequence). The V gene lost 6 bases and the J gene lost 1 base, with 12 bases spanning the gap. CDR3 DNA sequence: TGCAGTGCATTACGGGGACAGAACACTGAAGCTTTCTTT. This gives the protein CSALRGQNTEAFF.

Details on this clonotype: One end of the junction fails to match germline, which may point to a read error. The chain has TRBV7-2 and TRBJ1-1; D is unclear. Germline CDR1 is SGHTA and CDR2 is FQGNSA. This CDR3 region has 13 residues. The CDR3 coding sequence is TGCGCCAGCAGCCAAGAAATGGGGACTGAAGCTTTCTTT. It yields the protein CASSQEMGTEAFF.

Concerning this clonotype itself: This may arise from a read error, as a much more abundant clone is one base away. The chain employs TRBV20-1 and TRBJ2-7, with D possibly matching TRBD2 (6 bases). V was trimmed by 3 bases and J by 2 bases, leaving 11 bases between them. CDR1 is DFQATT, CDR2 SNEGSKA, per germline (reference sequence). This CDR3 comprises 13 residues. The CDR3 sequence is CSASGGSAYEQYF. Written as DNA, the CDR3 is TGCAGTGCTAGCGGGGGTTCTGCCTACGAGCAGTACTTC.

V usage is TRBV6-2 or TRBV6-3 and J usage is TRBJ1-1, with 8 positions matching TRBD1. Losses at the gene ends were 0 bases for V and 5 bases for J; bases not matched to a gene: 5. This CDR3 comprises 15 residues. Looked up from germline, CDR1 is MNHEY and CDR2 is SVGEGT. This chain's CDR3 is CASSYSGQGGTEAFF. The CDR3 DNA reads as TGTGCCAGCAGTTACTCCGGACAGGGAGGGACTGAAGCTTTCTTT.

With respect to this clonotype: One end of the junction varies from germline; a read error may be responsible. The chain is built from TRBV7-9 and TRBJ1-2; D is perhaps TRBD1 (5 bases). The CDR3 totals 12 residues. Germline values: CDR1 SEHNR, CDR2 FQNEAQ (reference sequence). The CDR3 nucleotides read TGTGCCAGCAGGGGCCAGGGAGAAGGATACAACTTC. Its protein is CASRGQGEGYNF.

The chain couples TRBV2 to TRBJ2-3, with 7 nucleotides matching TRBD2. V dropped 6 bases and J dropped 6; count of bases not matched to a gene: 12. The CDR3 loop spans 15 amino acids. Germline V CDR1 and CDR2: SNHLY, FYNNEI. The CDR3 region is CASSRTSAGDDTQYF. The CDR3 DNA sequence: TGTGCCAGCAGCCGAACTAGCGCGGGGGATGATACGCAGTATTTT.

The CDR3 nucleotides read TGTGCCAGCAGCACCGGGACTAGTATCCCAGATACGCAGTATTTT. Amino acids: CASSTGTSIPDTQYF. The chain has TRBV7-6 and TRBJ2-3; 8 positions match TRBD2. The CDR3 is 15 amino acids. The V and J ends lost 5 bases and 4 bases, in that order; junction bases with no gene match: 8. The V gene's germline CDR1 is SGHVS and CDR2 FNYEAQ. The full variable domain, its missing parts supplied by reference TRBV7-6 and TRBJ2-3, is GAGVSQSPRYKVTKRGQDVALRCDPISGHVSLYWYRQALGQGPEFLTYFNYEAQQDKSGLPNDRFSAERPEGSISTLTIQRTEQRDSAMYRCASSTGTSIPDTQYFGPGTRLTVL.

This clonotype has ten or more counts. V gene TRBV5-6 combines with J gene TRBJ1-1; tentatively, D is TRBD1 (5 bases). Germline-derived CDR1 and CDR2 are SGHDT and YYEEEE. This CDR3 region has 14 residues. The V end lost 3 bases, the J end lost 1 base, and 10 bases lay between the germline ends. For the CDR3, the DNA is TGTGCCAGCAGCTCATTGGGGCCGAACACTGAAGCTTTCTTT. It translates to CASSSLGPNTEAFF.

This clonotype was seen ten or more times. This chain uses TRBV15 with TRBJ2-7; TRBD1 is a possible D gene (5 bases). Trimming removed 3 bases at V and 1 base at J, with 10 bases between. The CDR3 contains 14 residues. In germline, CDR1 is LNHNV, CDR2 YYDKDF (reference sequence). This CDR3 reads CATSSLGVSYEQYF. In DNA form, the CDR3 reads TGTGCCACCAGCAGTTTAGGGGTTTCCTACGAGCAGTACTTC.

The genes are TRBV3-1 and TRBJ2-3; D unresolved. Trimming shortened V by 1 base and J by 0 bases, and 11 bases separated the two germline ends. Germline V gene data show CDR1 as LGHDT and CDR2 as YNNKEL (reference sequence). The CDR3 is 16 residues long. CDR3 coding DNA: TGTGCCAGCAGCCAAGTAACTTTCACTAGCACAGATACGCAGTATTTT. It yields the protein CASSQVTFTSTDTQYF.

The V call is TRBV4-2, the J call TRBJ2-1; 7 bases fit TRBD2. Trimming took 0 bases from V and 4 from J; bases not matched to a gene: 6. This CDR3 comprises 16 residues. From germline, CDR1 is LGHNA and CDR2 YNFKEQ. This chain's CDR3 is CASSQDPSGAYNEQFF. For the CDR3, the DNA is TGTGCCAGCAGCCAAGATCCAAGCGGGGCGTACAATGAGCAGTTCTTC.

This clonotype turned up a few times. A much larger clonotype is one base distant, so this may be a read error. In this CDR3 the conserved last residue, phenylalanine or tryptophan, is missing, so a read error is likely. The J gene is TRBJ2-7, the V gene TRBV29-1; 7 positions agree with TRBD1. The ends lost 3 bases at V and 3 bases at J; junction bases unmatched: 8. The CDR3 length is 14 residues. The V gene's germline CDR1 is SQVTM and CDR2 ANQGSEA. CDR3 protein: CSVEENRGIYEQYL. The CDR3 DNA is TGCAGCGTTGAGGAAAACAGGGGAATCTACGAGCAGTACCTC.

The rearrangement joins TRBV7-6 to TRBJ1-6; TRBD1 matches 8 bases. V trimming: 5 bases; J trimming: 7 bases; junction bases outside the gene matches: 7. Germline lookup yields CDR1 SGHVS and CDR2 FNYEAQ. The CDR3 consists of 15 residues. The CDR3 loop reads CASSPNGQGNSPLHF. Written as DNA, the CDR3 is TGTGCCAGCAGCCCTAATGGACAGGGCAATTCACCCCTCCACTTT. Drawing the rest from reference TRBV7-6 and TRBJ1-6, the complete variable domain is GAGVSQSPRYKVTKRGQDVALRCDPISGHVSLYWYRQALGQGPEFLTYFNYEAQQDKSGLPNDRFSAERPEGSISTLTIQRTEQRDSAMYRCASSPNGQGNSPLHFGNGTRLTVT.

This clonotype was found many times. The chain uses TRBV7-9 and TRBJ1-1, with D tentatively TRBD1 (6 bases). There are 15 residues in the CDR3. Germline V CDR1 and CDR2: SEHNR, FQNEAQ (reference sequence). V dropped 6 bases and J dropped 6 bases, with 20 bases sitting between them. The CDR3 is CASSSGFGGGPEAFF. The CDR3 bases are TGTGCCAGCAGTTCCGGATTTGGGGGGGGGCCTGAAGCTTTCTTT.

CDR3 amino acids: CSAIPGLAGPTGDEQFF. CDR3 in DNA: TGCAGTGCTATCCCGGGACTAGCGGGACCTACCGGGGATGAGCAGTTCTTC. V and J are TRBV20-1 and TRBJ2-1; the match to TRBD2 covers 13 bases. In germline, CDR1 is DFQATT, CDR2 SNEGSKA (reference sequence). Trimming cost V 4 bases and J 8 bases; bases outside gene matches: 14. This CDR3 contains 17 residues.

This clonotype was detected many times. The rearrangement links TRBV9 to TRBJ2-1; TRBD2 is a possible D gene (6 bases). CDR3 size: 17 residues. Germline lookup yields CDR1 SGDLS and CDR2 YYNGEE. V gave up 0 bases and J gave up 2 bases, with 15 bases separating them. The CDR3 DNA follows: TGTGCCAGCAGCGTAGAAGGTGCAGGAGGGGCCTACAATGAGCAGTTCTTC. Its protein product is CASSVEGAGGAYNEQFF.

This clonotype was seen repeatedly, ten times or more. The chain links TRBV20-1 to TRBJ1-6, with 7 nucleotides matching TRBD1. Germline CDR1 reads DFQATT; CDR2 reads SNEGSKA (reference sequence). V was clipped by 6 bases and J by 7 bases; unmatched bases: 9. The CDR3 has 14 amino acids. The CDR3 DNA is TGCAGTGCCCGACACAGGGGACGGAATTCACCCCTCCACTTT. Translated: CSARHRGRNSPLHF.

V gene TRBV6-5 combines with J gene TRBJ1-6; D is unresolved. Germline V gives CDR1 MNHEY, CDR2 SVGAGI. V lost 2 bases to trimming and J lost 6 bases, with 8 bases between them. This CDR3 has 14 amino acids. CDR3 protein: CASSYRNRNSPLHF. CDR3 coding DNA: TGTGCCAGCAGTTACAGGAACCGTAATTCACCCCTCCACTTT.

J is TRBJ1-2 and V is TRBV20-1; possibly TRBD1 for D (5 bases). Trimming took 0 bases from V and 7 from J, leaving 18 bases between them. Germline V CDR1 and CDR2: DFQATT, SNEGSKA (reference sequence). There are 15 residues in the CDR3. The CDR3 region is CSARDQMAGRGGYTF. The CDR3 coding sequence is TGCAGTGCTAGAGATCAGATGGCAGGGCGGGGTGGCTACACCTTC.

V usage is TRBV6-5 and J usage is TRBJ2-5, with 7 bases aligning to TRBD1. V was clipped by 5 bases and J by 5 bases; unmatched bases: 8. CDR3 length: 14 amino acids. The germline V gene has CDR1 MNHEY and CDR2 SVGAGI. For the CDR3, the DNA is TGTGCCAGCAGTGACGGGACAGAAGGGGAGACCCAGTACTTC. Translation gives CASSDGTEGETQYF.